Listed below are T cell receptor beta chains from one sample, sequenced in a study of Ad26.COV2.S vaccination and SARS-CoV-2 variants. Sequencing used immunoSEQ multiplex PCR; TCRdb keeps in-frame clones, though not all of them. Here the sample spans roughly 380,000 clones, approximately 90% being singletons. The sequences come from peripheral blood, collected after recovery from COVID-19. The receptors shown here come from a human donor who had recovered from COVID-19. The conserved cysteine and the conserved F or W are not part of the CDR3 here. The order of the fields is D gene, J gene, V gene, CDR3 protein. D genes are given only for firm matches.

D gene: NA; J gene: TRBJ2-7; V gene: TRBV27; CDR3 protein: ASSSRDTFYEQY
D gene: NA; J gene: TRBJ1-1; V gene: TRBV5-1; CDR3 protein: ASSLDLGQNERAF
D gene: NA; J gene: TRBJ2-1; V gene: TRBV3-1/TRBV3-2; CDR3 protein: ASSQDLESYNEQF
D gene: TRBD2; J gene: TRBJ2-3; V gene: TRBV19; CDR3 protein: ASSTLTSGYTDTQY
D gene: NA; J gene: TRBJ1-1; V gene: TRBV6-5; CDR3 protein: ASSAGGKEAF
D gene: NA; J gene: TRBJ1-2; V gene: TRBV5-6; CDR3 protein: ASSLEPYGYT
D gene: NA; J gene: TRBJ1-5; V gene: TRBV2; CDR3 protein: ASSAQRRVWQPQH
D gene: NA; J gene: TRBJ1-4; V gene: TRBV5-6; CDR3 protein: ASSPLRGNEKLF
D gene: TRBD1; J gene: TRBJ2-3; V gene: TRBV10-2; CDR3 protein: ASSPEGQFQY
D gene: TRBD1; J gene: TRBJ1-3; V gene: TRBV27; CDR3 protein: ASSLEGTGGSTIY
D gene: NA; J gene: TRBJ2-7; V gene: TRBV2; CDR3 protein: ASSETKVGYEQY
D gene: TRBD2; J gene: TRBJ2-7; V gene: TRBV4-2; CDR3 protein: ASSLTSGINHEQY
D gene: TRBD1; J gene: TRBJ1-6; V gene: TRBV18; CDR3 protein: ASSPPTGPSYSPLH
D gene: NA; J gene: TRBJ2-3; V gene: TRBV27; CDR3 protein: ASSLEGRTTQY
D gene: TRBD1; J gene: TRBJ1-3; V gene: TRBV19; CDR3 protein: ASSMGSGQAISGNTIY
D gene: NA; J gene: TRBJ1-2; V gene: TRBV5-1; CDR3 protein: ASSLGTDNDYYGYT
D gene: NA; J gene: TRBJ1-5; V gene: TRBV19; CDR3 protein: TSSMDWTPMGNQPQH
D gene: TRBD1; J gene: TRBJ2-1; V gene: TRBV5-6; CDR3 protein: ASSYRSGTGLNEQF
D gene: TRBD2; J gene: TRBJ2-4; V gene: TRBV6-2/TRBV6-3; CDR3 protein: ASSYSASGGQNIQY
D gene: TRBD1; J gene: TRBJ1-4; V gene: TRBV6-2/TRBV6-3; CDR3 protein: ASSTHQGANEKLF